The 5 T cell receptor beta chains presented below share a single source sample, sequenced in a study of T cell repertoires in cytomegalovirus infection. TCRdb processed the reads anew with MiXCR; each CDR3 protein has one entry. The sample lists about 900,000 distinct CDR3 sequences; around 32% were seen once. Their cognate antigens are unknown. Sample: cultured CD8+ T cells from PBMCs, taken from culture after CMV antigen stimulation. All receptors derive from a human donor in good health (CMV status not recorded). Some clones in this sample may be carry-over from other donors' samples.

J is TRBJ1-6 and V is TRBV4-1; 8 bases match TRBD1. This CDR3 comprises 15 residues. CDR1 and CDR2 (germline): MGHRA, YSYEKL. J lost 8 bases, V lost 2 bases, and 5 bases had no gene match. The CDR3 is CASSQQGAVDSPLHF. The CDR3 DNA reads as TGCGCCAGCAGCCAACAGGGGGCGGTTGATTCACCCCTCCACTTT.

The J gene is TRBJ2-3, the V gene TRBV7-4; no definite D call. V was pared by 5 bases and J by 12 bases, with 6 bases between. Germline V gene data show CDR1 as SGHVT and CDR2 as SQSDAQ. The CDR3 totals 9 residues. CDR3 loop: CASSPPQYF. The CDR3 DNA sequence: TGTGCCAGCAGCCCGCCTCAGTATTTT.

The rearrangement joins TRBV7-8 to TRBJ2-1, with TRBD2 matching 15 bases. The length of the CDR3 is 16 residues. Unmatched junction bases numbered 8, after V lost 7 bases and J lost 7 bases. Germline CDR1 SGHVS, CDR2 FQNEAQ. The CDR3 DNA reads TGTGCCAGCAACTACAGGACTAGCGGGGGGGCAAATGAGCAGTTCTTC. It translates to CASNYRTSGGANEQFF.

This clonotype was detected only a few times. J is TRBJ2-1 and V is TRBV25-1; weak D call: TRBD1 (7 bases). Germline V CDR1 and CDR2: MGHDK, SYGVNS. The CDR3 spans 20 residues. Trimming took off 1 base at V and 0 bases at J, with 22 bases between the two ends. The chain's CDR3 is CASSEFLPGVEGASYNEQFF. DNA of the CDR3: TGTGCCAGCAGTGAATTCCTTCCTGGGGTGGAGGGGGCCTCCTACAATGAGCAGTTCTTC.

This clonotype was detected only a few times. V and J are TRBV19 and TRBJ2-7, with 8 bases fitting TRBD1. CDR3 length equals 14 residues. With 7 bases clipped from V and 2 bases from J, the junction kept 7 bases outside the gene matches. Germline V gene sequence: CDR1 LNHDA, CDR2 SQIVND (reference sequence). DNA of the CDR3: TGTGCCAGTACCAACGGACAGGGACCCTACGAGCAGTACTTC. It is translated as CASTNGQGPYEQYF.